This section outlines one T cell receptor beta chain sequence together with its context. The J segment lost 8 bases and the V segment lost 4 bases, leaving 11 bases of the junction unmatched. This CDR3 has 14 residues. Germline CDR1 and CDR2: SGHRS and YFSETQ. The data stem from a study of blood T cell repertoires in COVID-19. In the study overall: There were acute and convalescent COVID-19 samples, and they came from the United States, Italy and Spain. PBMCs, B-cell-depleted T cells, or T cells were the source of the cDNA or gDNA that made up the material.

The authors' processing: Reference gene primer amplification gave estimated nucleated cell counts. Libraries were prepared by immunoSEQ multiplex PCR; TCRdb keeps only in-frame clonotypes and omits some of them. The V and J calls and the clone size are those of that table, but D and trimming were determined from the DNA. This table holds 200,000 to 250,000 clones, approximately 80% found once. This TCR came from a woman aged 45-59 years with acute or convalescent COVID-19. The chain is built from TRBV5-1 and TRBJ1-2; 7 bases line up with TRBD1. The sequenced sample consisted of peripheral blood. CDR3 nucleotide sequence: TGCGCCAGCAGCCCTGAGGGACAGCGAGTAGGCTACACCTTC. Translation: CASSPEGQRVGYTF.